Below, one T cell receptor beta chain is given with its context. Both 60 Vbeta primers and 13 Jbeta primers went into the PCR. This table comes from immunoSEQ multiplex PCR, and its TCRdb copy is limited to in-frame clones, with some not included. The repertoire includes approximately 97,000 clones, around 80% of them detected once, and approximately 5.4% sits in the top ten. The entry originates in a study of cytomegalovirus exposure and HLA in healthy donors. With 6 bases removed from V and 7 bases from J, the gap between germline ends came to 18 bases. This CDR3 contains 14 residues. Germline-derived CDR1 and CDR2 are MNHNS and SASEGT.

The sequencing sample was made of PBMCs. This TCR came from a middle-aged man in good health and CMV-seropositive. V is TRBV6-1 and J is TRBJ1-2, with D perhaps matching TRBD1 (6 bases). The CDR3 sequence: CASRDPGQLSGYTF. CDR3 in DNA: TGTGCCAGCAGAGACCCCGGACAGTTGTCTGGCTACACCTTC.